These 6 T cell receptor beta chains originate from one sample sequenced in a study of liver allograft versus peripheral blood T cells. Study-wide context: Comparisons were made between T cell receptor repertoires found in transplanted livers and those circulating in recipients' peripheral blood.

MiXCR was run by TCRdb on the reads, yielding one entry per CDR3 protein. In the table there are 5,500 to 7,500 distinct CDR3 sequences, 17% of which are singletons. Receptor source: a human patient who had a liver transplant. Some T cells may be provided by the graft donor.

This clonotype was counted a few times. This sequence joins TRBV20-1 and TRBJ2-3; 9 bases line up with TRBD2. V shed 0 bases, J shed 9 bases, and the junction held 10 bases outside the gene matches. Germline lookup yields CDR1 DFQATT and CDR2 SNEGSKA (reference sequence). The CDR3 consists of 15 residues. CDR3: CSARDVAGGPETQYF. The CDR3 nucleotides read TGCAGTGCTAGAGATGTGGCGGGAGGGCCGGAGACGCAGTATTTT.

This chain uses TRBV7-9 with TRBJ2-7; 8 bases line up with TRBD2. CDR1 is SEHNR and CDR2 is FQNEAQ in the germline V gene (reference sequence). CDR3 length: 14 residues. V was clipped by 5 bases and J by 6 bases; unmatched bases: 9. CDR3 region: CASSPSGSTPEQYF. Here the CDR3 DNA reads TGTGCCAGCAGCCCGAGCGGGAGTACTCCCGAGCAGTACTTC.

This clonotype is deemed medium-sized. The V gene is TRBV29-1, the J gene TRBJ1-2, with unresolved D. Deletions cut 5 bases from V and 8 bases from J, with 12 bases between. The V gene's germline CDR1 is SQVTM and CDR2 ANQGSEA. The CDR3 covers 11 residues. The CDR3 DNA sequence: TGCAGCGTTTCCCGTCCAGAGGGCTACACCTTC. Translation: CSVSRPEGYTF.

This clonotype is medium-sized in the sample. The CDR3 nucleotides read TGTGCCAGCAGTGAAGGAGGTCAGGGGTTTCAGCCCCAGCATTTT. It encodes CASSEGGQGFQPQHF. J is TRBJ1-5 and V is TRBV6-1; tentatively, D is TRBD1 (6 bases). V lost 1 base, J lost 6 bases, and 13 bases lay in between. The CDR3 has 15 residues. Germline V lookup: CDR1 MNHNS, CDR2 SASEGT.

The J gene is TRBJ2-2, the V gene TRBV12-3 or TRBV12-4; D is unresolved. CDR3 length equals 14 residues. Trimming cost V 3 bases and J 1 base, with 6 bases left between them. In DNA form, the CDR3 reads TGTGCCAGCAGTTTGCGAGGGAACACCGGGGAGCTGTTTTTT. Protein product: CASSLRGNTGELFF.

CDR3 nucleotide sequence: TGTGCCAGCACCCGGACAGGGGGTAACACTGAAGCTTTCTTT. Its translation: CASTRTGGNTEAFF. The V gene is TRBV11-2, the J gene TRBJ1-1, with TRBD1 matching over 10 bases. The CDR3 length is 14 residues. The V gene end was trimmed by 7 bases and the J gene end by 2 bases; junction bases not matched to a gene: 4. Germline V gives CDR1 SGHAT, CDR2 FQNNGV.